This T cell receptor beta chain is from a study of blood T cell repertoires in COVID-19. As processed by the authors: Quantification of nucleated cells was approximated via reference gene primer amplification. The data were produced by immunoSEQ multiplex PCR, yet TCRdb's version contains in-frame clones alone and is incomplete. V, J and clone size were drawn from that table, and D and trimming were deduced from the DNA. The table includes more than 200,000 clones, approximately 81% detected once. With V trimmed by 5 bases and J by 5 bases, 8 bases remained unmatched. Germline lookup yields CDR1 SGHVS and CDR2 FQNEAQ. The CDR3 runs to 15 residues.

This receptor was taken from a woman aged 80 or older with acute or convalescent COVID-19. The chain couples TRBV7-8 to TRBJ1-2, with 10 bases fitting TRBD1. Sequencing was performed on peripheral blood. Here the CDR3 DNA reads TGTGCCAGCAGCCCCCTGACAGGGGGCCTATATGGCTACACCTTC. Protein: CASSPLTGGLYGYTF.